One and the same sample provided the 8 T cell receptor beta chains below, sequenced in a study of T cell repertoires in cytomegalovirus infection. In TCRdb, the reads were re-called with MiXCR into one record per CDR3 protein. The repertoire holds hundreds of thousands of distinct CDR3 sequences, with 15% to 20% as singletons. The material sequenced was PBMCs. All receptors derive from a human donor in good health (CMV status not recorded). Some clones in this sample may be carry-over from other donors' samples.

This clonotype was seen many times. CDR3 DNA sequence: TGTGCCAGCAACTTGGGACTAGCGATGGGCAATGAGCAGTTCTTC. Translating gives CASNLGLAMGNEQFF. This chain connects TRBV12-3 or TRBV12-4 to TRBJ2-1; 10 bases align to TRBD2. Trimming cost V 7 bases and J 6 bases; bases outside gene matches: 9. CDR3 size: 15 residues.

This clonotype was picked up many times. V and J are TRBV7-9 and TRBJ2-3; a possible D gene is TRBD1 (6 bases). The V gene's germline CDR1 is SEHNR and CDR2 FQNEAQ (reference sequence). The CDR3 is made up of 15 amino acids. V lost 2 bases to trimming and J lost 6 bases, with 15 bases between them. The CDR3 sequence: CASSLNGQLGDTQYF. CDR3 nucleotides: TGTGCCAGCAGCTTAAACGGACAGCTCGGGGATACGCAGTATTTT.

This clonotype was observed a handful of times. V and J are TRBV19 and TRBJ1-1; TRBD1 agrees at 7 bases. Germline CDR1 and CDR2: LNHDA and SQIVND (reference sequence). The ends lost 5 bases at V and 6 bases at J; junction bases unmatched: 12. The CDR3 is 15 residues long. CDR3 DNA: TGTGCCAGTAGTCCCCGACAGGGTAGAATGGCTGAAGCTTTCTTT. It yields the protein CASSPRQGRMAEAFF.

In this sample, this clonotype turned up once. CDR3 DNA sequence: TGTGCCAGCAGCGTACTCAAAGGCCCGGGACTAGCCCCGGGGGAGCTGTTTTTT. This gives the protein CASSVLKGPGLAPGELFF. The rearrangement joins TRBV9 to TRBJ2-2, with 9 nucleotides matching TRBD2. Trimming took 1 base from V and 8 from J; bases not matched to a gene: 15. The CDR3 totals 18 residues. CDR1 is SGDLS, CDR2 YYNGEE, per germline. Full variable domain (outside the CDR3, taken from reference TRBV9 and TRBJ2-2): DSGVTQTPKHLITATGQRVTLRCSPRSGDLSVYWYQQSLDQGLQFLIQYYNGEERAKGNILERFSAQQFPDLHSELNLSSLELGDSALYFCASSVLKGPGLAPGELFFGEGSRLTVL.

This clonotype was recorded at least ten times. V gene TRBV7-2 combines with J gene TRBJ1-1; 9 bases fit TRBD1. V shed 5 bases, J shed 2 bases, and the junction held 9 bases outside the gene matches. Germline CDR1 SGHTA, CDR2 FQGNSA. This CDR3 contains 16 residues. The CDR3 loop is CASSQGTGWANTEAFF. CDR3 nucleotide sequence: TGTGCCAGCAGCCAAGGGACAGGGTGGGCAAACACTGAAGCTTTCTTT.

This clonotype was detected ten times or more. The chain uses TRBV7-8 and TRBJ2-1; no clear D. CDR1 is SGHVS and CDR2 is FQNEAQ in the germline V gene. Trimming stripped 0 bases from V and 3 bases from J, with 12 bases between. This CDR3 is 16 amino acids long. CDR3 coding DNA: TGTGCCAGCAGCTTAGCGCTAGGCGCTAACTACAATGAGCAGTTCTTC. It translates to CASSLALGANYNEQFF.

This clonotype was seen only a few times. Written as DNA, the CDR3 is TGTGCCAGCAGCCCGCTCCGGGTTTCGAACACTGAAGCTTTCTTT. Translating gives CASSPLRVSNTEAFF. This chain connects TRBV7-9 to TRBJ1-1; D remains unclear. This CDR3 is built from 15 residues. Trimming cost V 5 bases and J 1 base, with 14 bases left between them. CDR1 is SEHNR and CDR2 is FQNEAQ in the germline V gene (reference sequence).

CDR3 bases: TGTGCCAGCAACCAGGGGGGCAATGAAAAACTGTTTTTT. This translates into CASNQGGNEKLFF. The chain carries TRBV2 and TRBJ1-4; 7 bases line up with TRBD1. The germline V gene encodes CDR1 SNHLY and CDR2 FYNNEI. V shed 7 bases, J shed 5 bases, and the junction held 4 bases outside the gene matches. This CDR3 comprises 13 residues.